Shown below are 21 T cell receptor beta chains from a single sample sequenced in a study of identical twins. TCRdb redid the calling of the 5' RACE reads with MiXCR, one entry per CDR3 protein. The top ten clones hold approximately 0.29% of a sample with around 1.7 million distinct CDR3 sequences, under 35% of them seen once. Sequencing input: cord blood. These receptors originate from a newborn girl in good health.

The chain combines TRBV24-1 with TRBJ2-1, with 10 bases identical to TRBD2. The CDR3 is 16 residues long. J lost 6 bases, V lost 1 base, and 5 bases had no gene match. Per the germline V gene, CDR1 is KGHDR and CDR2 is SFDVKD. Here the CDR3 DNA reads TGTGCCACCAGTGATTTAGAGCGGGAGGGCCTCAATGAGCAGTTCTTC. Its protein is CATSDLEREGLNEQFF.

For this clonotype: The missing conserved phenylalanine or tryptophan at the end of this CDR3 makes a read error likely. The genes are TRBV7-2 and TRBJ2-5; D is unclear. This CDR3 contains 12 residues. The germline gives CDR1 SGHTA, CDR2 FQGNSA. The V gene lost 5 bases and the J gene lost 5 bases, with 9 bases spanning the gap. CDR3 residues: CASSLVAETQYL. DNA of the CDR3: TGTGCCAGCAGCCTAGTCGCCGAGACCCAGTACCTC.

V is TRBV20-1 and J is TRBJ2-7; 8 bases are a match to TRBD1. Trimming cost V 6 bases and J 7 bases; bases outside gene matches: 8. The CDR3 is 12 amino acids. CDR1 DFQATT and CDR2 SNEGSKA come from the germline V gene (reference sequence). The DNA for the CDR3 is TGCAGTGCGAGCAGGGGGCAGGCTGAGCAGTACTTC. The encoded protein is CSASRGQAEQYF.

There are many counts of this clonotype. This sequence joins TRBV18 and TRBJ2-5; tentative D call: TRBD2 (5 bases). V was clipped by 1 base and J by 5 bases, with 5 bases between them. Germline V gene sequence: CDR1 KGHSH, CDR2 LQKENI. The CDR3 length is 12 residues. CDR3 in DNA: TGTGCCAGCTCACCACTAGCGGAGACCCAGTACTTC. Translating gives CASSPLAETQYF.

The chain employs TRBV5-1 and TRBJ2-7, with D possibly TRBD2 on 6 matching bases. The CDR3 is made up of 15 amino acids. V was pared by 4 bases and J by 7 bases, with 21 bases between. Per the germline V gene, CDR1 is SGHRS and CDR2 is YFSETQ. DNA for the CDR3: TGCGCCAGCAGCCGCGGGGTAGCGGACTTAGGGGAGCAGTACTTC. It codes for CASSRGVADLGEQYF. The full variable domain, completed using reference TRBV5-1 and TRBJ2-7, is KAGVTQTPRYLIKTRGQQVTLSCSPISGHRSVSWYQQTPGQGLQFLFEYFSETQRNKGNFPGRFSGRQFSNSRSEMNVSTLELGDSALYLCASSRGVADLGEQYFGPGTRLTVT.

The chain employs TRBV12-3 or TRBV12-4 and TRBJ1-2; D perhaps matches TRBD1 (5 bases). V was clipped by 6 bases and J by 8 bases, with 19 bases between them. CDR3 length: 14 residues. CDR3 loop: CASRPGLQEGGYTF. The CDR3 coding sequence is TGTGCCAGCAGGCCGGGACTCCAGGAAGGAGGCTACACCTTC.

With respect to this clonotype: A read error is possible here, since a much larger clone lies one base away. The chain recombines TRBV5-1 with TRBJ2-3; D is unclear. Deletions cut 4 bases from V and 1 base from J, with 28 bases between. The CDR3 is made up of 20 amino acids. Germline CDR1 is SGHRS and CDR2 is YFSETQ. CDR3 sequence reads: CASSARLAQTSWMGTDTQYF. CDR3 bases: TGCGCCAGCAGCGCTCGACTGGCCCAGACCTCTTGGATGGGCACAGATACGCAGTATTTT.

V usage is TRBV9 and J usage is TRBJ1-1; 8 bases line up with TRBD1. V shed 0 bases and J 3 bases; nucleotides not matched to a gene: 4. The CDR3 sequence is 15 residues long. Germline lookup yields CDR1 SGDLS and CDR2 YYNGEE. This chain's CDR3 is CASSVARTGHTEAFF. In DNA form, the CDR3 reads TGTGCCAGCAGCGTAGCCCGGACAGGGCACACTGAAGCTTTCTTT.

This clonotype was seen only a few times. The rearrangement uses TRBV2 and TRBJ1-4, with TRBD1 as a possible D gene (5 bases). The CDR3 loop spans 16 amino acids. Trimming took 3 bases from V and 3 from J, leaving 14 bases between them. Germline CDR1 and CDR2: SNHLY and FYNNEI. This CDR3 is CASSDGTGGANEKLFF. The CDR3 DNA is TGTGCCAGCAGTGACGGGACGGGGGGAGCTAATGAAAAACTGTTTTTT. The entire variable domain, with the rest obtained from reference TRBV2 and TRBJ1-4, is as follows: EPEVTQTPSHQVTQMGQEVILRCVPISNHLYFYWYRQILGQKVEFLVSFYNNEISEKSEIFDDQFSVERPDGSNFTLKIRSTKLEDSAMYFCASSDGTGGANEKLFFGSGTQLSVL.

The V call is TRBV15, the J call TRBJ2-3; TRBD2 agrees at 9 bases. CDR1 and CDR2 (germline): LNHNV, YYDKDF (reference sequence). The CDR3 contains 16 residues. Losses at the gene ends were 0 bases for V and 1 base for J; bases not matched to a gene: 2. CDR3 nucleotides: TGTGCCACCAGCAGAGAAATAGCGGGGGGCACAGATACGCAGTATTTT. The encoded protein is CATSREIAGGTDTQYF.

The J gene is TRBJ2-7, the V gene TRBV12-3 or TRBV12-4, with 7 nucleotides matching TRBD2. The V gene end was trimmed by 6 bases and the J gene end by 0 bases; junction bases not matched to a gene: 8. There are 15 residues in the CDR3. The CDR3 sequence is CASSSPGGTSYEQYF. In nucleotides, the CDR3 is TGTGCCAGCAGCTCCCCGGGAGGAACCTCCTACGAGCAGTACTTC.

This chain joins TRBV27 and TRBJ1-2, with TRBD1 as a possible D gene (6 bases). V lost 2 bases and J 8 bases, leaving 12 bases between the germline ends. The V gene's germline CDR1 is MNHEY and CDR2 SMNVEV (reference sequence). CDR3 length equals 13 residues. CDR3 region: CASSLPGAGGYTF. Here the CDR3 DNA reads TGTGCCAGCAGTTTACCGGGGGCTGGAGGCTACACCTTC.

This chain joins TRBV2 and TRBJ2-3, with D unresolved. This CDR3 has 13 amino acids. The V end was cut by 7 bases, the J end by 2 bases, with 10 bases between. In germline, CDR1 is SNHLY, CDR2 FYNNEI. Here the CDR3 reads CASKGRVTDTQYF. CDR3 sequence (DNA): TGTGCCAGCAAAGGGCGAGTCACAGATACGCAGTATTTT. Based on the CDR3 plus reference TRBV2 and TRBJ2-3, the full variable domain is EPEVTQTPSHQVTQMGQEVILRCVPISNHLYFYWYRQILGQKVEFLVSFYNNEISEKSEIFDDQFSVERPDGSNFTLKIRSTKLEDSAMYFCASKGRVTDTQYFGPGTRLTVL.

This chain joins TRBV20-1 and TRBJ2-1; a weak D match, TRBD1 (6 bases). CDR3 length: 10 amino acids. V lost 8 bases and J lost 7, with 9 bases in between. Germline V gives CDR1 DFQATT, CDR2 SNEGSKA (reference sequence). CDR3 bases: TGCAGTCCGAGGGGGAATGAGCAGTTCTTC. Translated, it gives CSPRGNEQFF.

The chain carries TRBV29-1 and TRBJ2-7; 8 bases are shared with TRBD2. This CDR3 contains 13 residues. CDR1 and CDR2 from the germline V gene are SQVTM and ANQGSEA. V shed 5 bases and J 2 bases; nucleotides not matched to a gene: 5. The CDR3 DNA reads as TGCAGCGTTACACCGGGACTAGCCTACGAGCAGTACTTC. It encodes CSVTPGLAYEQYF.

The V gene is TRBV10-3, the J gene TRBJ1-5; no reliable D call. The V gene lost 3 bases and the J gene lost 0 bases, with 9 bases spanning the gap. Germline V gene sequence: CDR1 ENHRY, CDR2 SYGVKD. This CDR3 spans 15 amino acids. CDR3 coding DNA: TGTGCCATCAGTGAAGACCAGGTTAGCAATCAGCCCCAGCATTTT. Amino acids: CAISEDQVSNQPQHF.

The chain has TRBV6-5 and TRBJ2-1; D perhaps matches TRBD2 (6 bases). V was trimmed by 0 bases and J by 5 bases, leaving 14 bases between them. Germline V lookup: CDR1 MNHEY, CDR2 SVGAGI. This CDR3 contains 16 residues. CDR3 amino acids: CASSYSGASVHNEQFF. CDR3 coding DNA: TGTGCCAGCAGTTACTCTGGGGCTAGCGTCCACAATGAGCAGTTCTTC.

This clonotype was recorded a few times. This rearrangement joins TRBV12-3 or TRBV12-4 to TRBJ1-2; perhaps TRBD1 as D (5 bases). This CDR3 contains 14 residues. V lost 4 bases to trimming and J lost 9 bases, with 18 bases between them. The CDR3 region is CASSSTLQGASYTF. The CDR3 nucleotides read TGTGCCAGCAGTTCTACCCTTCAGGGTGCGAGCTACACCTTC.

V gene TRBV12-3 or TRBV12-4 combines with J gene TRBJ1-2; no reliable D call. The CDR3 loop spans 12 amino acids. V dropped 5 bases and J dropped 6 bases, with 10 bases sitting between them. The chain's CDR3 is CASSPMIDGYTF. The CDR3 nucleotides are TGTGCCAGCAGTCCTATGATAGATGGCTACACCTTC.

Only a few counts were recorded for this clonotype. This chain uses TRBV13 with TRBJ2-3; unclear D gene. The CDR3 covers 15 residues. The V gene's germline CDR1 is PRHDT and CDR2 FYEKMQ (reference sequence). Trimming shortened V by 5 bases and J by 0 bases, and 12 bases separated the two germline ends. Here the CDR3 reads CASSRKNPSTDTQYF. The CDR3 bases are TGTGCCAGCAGCCGAAAGAATCCCAGCACAGATACGCAGTATTTT. Variable domain in full (rest from reference TRBV13 and TRBJ2-3): AAGVIQSPRHLIKEKRETATLKCYPIPRHDTVYWYQQGPGQDPQFLISFYEKMQSDKGSIPDRFSAQQFSDYHSELNMSSLELGDSALYFCASSRKNPSTDTQYFGPGTRLTVL.

The chain's CDR3 is CASSLATSRTDTQYF. Written as DNA, the CDR3 is TGTGCCAGCAGTTTGGCGACTAGCAGAACAGATACGCAGTATTTT. J is TRBJ2-3 and V is TRBV28; 7 bases match TRBD2. The CDR3 has 15 amino acids. After removal of 3 bases from V and 3 bases from J, the junction contained 6 bases not matched to a gene. Germline V lookup: CDR1 MDHEN, CDR2 SYDVKM.